A selection of T cell receptor beta chains follows, all from one sample in a study of blood T cell repertoires in COVID-19. The method was immunoSEQ multiplex PCR; TCRdb's version includes in-frame clones alone and lacks a portion of them. The sample records about 140,000 clones, roughly 81% being singletons. Sequencing was done on a sample of peripheral blood. These receptors were obtained from a woman in her forties or fifties with active or convalescent COVID-19. Each CDR3 is given with its conserved first and last residue. The D gene is left open where the match is weak. Only part of the rows carry a size: once, few, many, or a class if the clone is expanded.

V: TRBV28; length: 14; size: NA; J: TRBJ1-2; D: NA; DNA: TGTGCCAGCAGCTCCGGGACACCTAACTATGGCTACACCTTC; CDR3: CASSSGTPNYGYTF
V: TRBV3-1/TRBV3-2; length: 15; size: NA; J: TRBJ1-2; D: TRBD1; DNA: TGTGCCAGCAGCCCGTGGACAGGGGGGGAGGATGGCTACACCTTC; CDR3: CASSPWTGGEDGYTF
V: TRBV6-4; length: 12; size: NA; J: TRBJ2-7; D: TRBD1; DNA: TGTGCCCCCCGGGACAGGGCCTACGAGCAGTACTTC; CDR3: CAPRDRAYEQYF
V: TRBV7-2; length: 14; size: NA; J: TRBJ1-1; D: TRBD1; DNA: TGTGCCAGCAGCATAAGACAGGGGAGGTCTGAAGCTTTCTTT; CDR3: CASSIRQGRSEAFF
V: TRBV30; length: 14; size: NA; J: TRBJ1-2; D: NA; DNA: TGTGCCTGGAGTGTAGCCGGGGTGGACTATGGCTACACCTTC; CDR3: CAWSVAGVDYGYTF
V: TRBV29-1; length: 14; size: NA; J: TRBJ1-2; D: TRBD1; DNA: TGCAGCGTTCGGTATACAGGGGGCGACTATGGCTACACCTTC; CDR3: CSVRYTGGDYGYTF
V: TRBV6-6; length: 15; size: NA; J: TRBJ1-5; D: TRBD1; DNA: TGTGCCAGCAGTTCAGGGGACAGGGGGCATCAGCCCCAGCATTTT; CDR3: CASSSGDRGHQPQHF
V: TRBV30; length: 15; size: NA; J: TRBJ1-2; D: NA; DNA: TGTGCCTCTGGGGAGGGTTGTGTGGGTAACTATGGCTACACCTTC; CDR3: CASGEGCVGNYGYTF
V: TRBV4-3; length: 17; size: NA; J: TRBJ2-1; D: TRBD2; DNA: TGCGCCAGCAGCCAAGATAGGGCAGCGGGGGGGCGCAATGAGCAGTTCTTC; CDR3: CASSQDRAAGGRNEQFF
V: TRBV6-5; length: 14; size: once; J: TRBJ1-2; D: TRBD1; DNA: TGTGCCAGCAGTTACCTTTCAGGGGGCTATGGCTACACCTTC; CDR3: CASSYLSGGYGYTF